These T cell receptor beta chains were read from a single sample in a study of breast tumors, draining lymph nodes, adjacent tissues. In TCRdb, the multiplex PCR reads were re-called with MiXCR into one record per CDR3 protein. The table records fewer than 7,500 distinct CDR3 sequences, about 45% of them present only once. The specimen was tumor-adjacent breast tissue. The receptors come from a female donor with breast cancer. Some clones in this sample may be carry-over from other donors' samples. Both conserved end residues are part of each CDR3. Each record gives: V gene, J gene, D gene, clone size, CDR3 DNA, CDR3 protein. A D gene is named only where the DNA matches it firmly. Clone size appears in some rows only: once, few, many, or a class for an expanded clone.

v_call: TRBV28
j_call: TRBJ2-5
d_call: .
clone_size: many
cdr3_nt: TGTGCCAGCAGGCCGGGAATCCAAGAGACCCAGTACTTC
cdr3_aa: CASRPGIQETQYF

v_call: TRBV2
j_call: TRBJ2-7
d_call: .
clone_size: .
cdr3_nt: TGTGCCAGCAGGCCGGATTCCTACGAGCAGTACTTC
cdr3_aa: CASRPDSYEQYF

v_call: TRBV7-6
j_call: TRBJ1-6
d_call: .
clone_size: .
cdr3_nt: TGTGCCAGCAGCTTTAGGGAAGGATCACCCCTCCACTTT
cdr3_aa: CASSFREGSPLHF

v_call: TRBV7-2
j_call: TRBJ2-3
d_call: TRBD2
clone_size: once
cdr3_nt: TGTGCCAGCAGCCCGACTAGCGGGATTGTAGATACGCAGTATTTT
cdr3_aa: CASSPTSGIVDTQYF

v_call: TRBV15
j_call: TRBJ1-2
d_call: .
clone_size: .
cdr3_nt: TGTGCCACCAGCAGTGGTGCCCGCTATGGCTACACCTTC
cdr3_aa: CATSSGARYGYTF

v_call: TRBV29-1
j_call: TRBJ2-3
d_call: .
clone_size: many
cdr3_nt: TGCAGCGTTGATCTCGCTAGCACAGATACGCAGTATTTT
cdr3_aa: CSVDLASTDTQYF

v_call: TRBV30
j_call: TRBJ2-1
d_call: .
clone_size: many
cdr3_nt: TGTGCCTGGAGTGGGGGGGGCGGTCTCAATGAGCAGTTCTTC
cdr3_aa: CAWSGGGGLNEQFF

v_call: TRBV19
j_call: TRBJ1-2
d_call: TRBD1
clone_size: many
cdr3_nt: TGTGCCAGTAGTGAGCCGGGACAGGCGACCTATGGCTACACCTTC
cdr3_aa: CASSEPGQATYGYTF

v_call: TRBV10-3
j_call: TRBJ2-1
d_call: .
clone_size: .
cdr3_nt: TGTGCCATCAGCGGGTTATACAATGAGCAGTTCTTC
cdr3_aa: CAISGLYNEQFF

v_call: TRBV5-1
j_call: TRBJ2-1
d_call: TRBD2
clone_size: few
cdr3_nt: TGCGCCAGCAAGGCGACTAGCGAGAGTGGGAATGAGCAGTTCTTC
cdr3_aa: CASKATSESGNEQFF

v_call: TRBV10-3
j_call: TRBJ2-3
d_call: .
clone_size: .
cdr3_nt: TGTGCCACCCAGCGGGTTGAACACACAGATACGCAGTATTTT
cdr3_aa: CATQRVEHTDTQYF

v_call: TRBV10-3
j_call: TRBJ2-3
d_call: .
clone_size: .
cdr3_nt: TGTGCCATCAGCGCATCGGGGACAGATACGCAGTATTTT
cdr3_aa: CAISASGTDTQYF

v_call: TRBV12-3/TRBV12-4
j_call: TRBJ2-7
d_call: TRBD2
clone_size: medium-sized
cdr3_nt: TGTGCCAGCAGGTCCGGGGGGACCAACTACGAGCAGTACTTC
cdr3_aa: CASRSGGTNYEQYF

v_call: TRBV7-2
j_call: TRBJ1-3
d_call: TRBD1
clone_size: .
cdr3_nt: TGTGCCAGCAGCTTAGTGGCCAGGGGGCTGGGAGGAAACACCATATATTTT
cdr3_aa: CASSLVARGLGGNTIYF

v_call: TRBV6-6
j_call: TRBJ2-1
d_call: TRBD2
clone_size: medium-sized
cdr3_nt: TGTGCCAGCACCGATAATGGGCCGGGGAGCGGGAGCAATGAGCAGTTCTTC
cdr3_aa: CASTDNGPGSGSNEQFF

v_call: TRBV28
j_call: TRBJ2-3
d_call: .
clone_size: .
cdr3_nt: TGTGCCAGCAGTCCCGCCAGATACACAGATACGCAGTATTTT
cdr3_aa: CASSPARYTDTQYF

v_call: TRBV11-2
j_call: TRBJ2-1
d_call: TRBD2
clone_size: medium-sized
cdr3_nt: TGTGCCAGCAGCCCCGGGACTAGCGGGTATGAGCAGTTCTTC
cdr3_aa: CASSPGTSGYEQFF

v_call: TRBV5-1
j_call: TRBJ2-7
d_call: .
clone_size: medium-sized
cdr3_nt: TGCGCCAGCAGCTTGGCCAGGGTCGGAGCGGGCGAGCGGACCGAGCAGTACTTC
cdr3_aa: CASSLARVGAGERTEQYF

v_call: TRBV20-1
j_call: TRBJ1-1
d_call: .
clone_size: few
cdr3_nt: TGCAGTGCTAGAGATCCCCCAGGGTCCAGCCACGAAGCTTTCTTT
cdr3_aa: CSARDPPGSSHEAFF

v_call: TRBV29-1
j_call: TRBJ2-3
d_call: .
clone_size: .
cdr3_nt: TGCAGCGTTGATCCCTCCACAGATACGCAGTATTTT
cdr3_aa: CSVDPSTDTQYF

v_call: TRBV28
j_call: TRBJ2-1
d_call: .
clone_size: many
cdr3_nt: TGTGCCAGCAGTCCCAGGAGGGTCGAGCAGTTCTTC
cdr3_aa: CASSPRRVEQFF

v_call: TRBV29-1
j_call: TRBJ1-5
d_call: .
clone_size: .
cdr3_nt: TGCAGCGTGACCGACGGGGTGAGACAGCCCCAGCATTTT
cdr3_aa: CSVTDGVRQPQHF

v_call: TRBV6-5
j_call: TRBJ2-1
d_call: .
clone_size: medium-sized
cdr3_nt: TGTGCCAGCAGTGAAGAAGCGGGACACTCCTACAATGAGCAGTTCTTC
cdr3_aa: CASSEEAGHSYNEQFF

v_call: TRBV7-2
j_call: TRBJ2-7
d_call: .
clone_size: medium-sized
cdr3_nt: TGTGCCAGCAGCTCGGGGGTCGGGCTCACCTACGAGCAGTACTTC
cdr3_aa: CASSSGVGLTYEQYF

v_call: TRBV5-1
j_call: TRBJ2-7
d_call: .
clone_size: medium-sized
cdr3_nt: TGCGCCAGCAGCCCGTCTACTCATTACGAGCAGTACTTC
cdr3_aa: CASSPSTHYEQYF

v_call: TRBV6-1
j_call: TRBJ1-3
d_call: .
clone_size: many
cdr3_nt: TGTGCCAGCAGTGGTCGACAGGTAACAGGAAACACCATATATTTT
cdr3_aa: CASSGRQVTGNTIYF

v_call: TRBV7-9
j_call: TRBJ2-3
d_call: .
clone_size: many
cdr3_nt: TGTGCCAGCAGCTTAGGCTTTGGAAACAGGAGAAACACAGATACGCAGTATTTT
cdr3_aa: CASSLGFGNRRNTDTQYF

v_call: TRBV10-3
j_call: TRBJ2-3
d_call: .
clone_size: .
cdr3_nt: TGTGCCATCAGTGAGTCGGGGTTGCGGACAGATACGCAGTATTTT
cdr3_aa: CAISESGLRTDTQYF

v_call: TRBV6-5
j_call: TRBJ2-7
d_call: .
clone_size: .
cdr3_nt: TGTGCCAGCAGTTACTCTGGAGATCGCGGCGAGCAGTACTTC
cdr3_aa: CASSYSGDRGEQYF

v_call: TRBV10-3
j_call: TRBJ2-1
d_call: TRBD2
clone_size: medium-sized
cdr3_nt: TGTGCCATCAGTGAGGGACTAGGGGTCTATGAGCAGTTCTTC
cdr3_aa: CAISEGLGVYEQFF

v_call: TRBV20-1
j_call: TRBJ1-4
d_call: .
clone_size: .
cdr3_nt: TGCAGTGCTAGAGGGGTTAATGAAAAACTGTTTTTT
cdr3_aa: CSARGVNEKLFF

v_call: TRBV20-1
j_call: TRBJ1-6
d_call: TRBD1
clone_size: medium-sized
cdr3_nt: TGCAGTGCCCGTCAGGGGGCGCAGAATTCACCCCTCCACTTT
cdr3_aa: CSARQGAQNSPLHF

v_call: TRBV20-1
j_call: TRBJ1-2
d_call: .
clone_size: many
cdr3_nt: TGCAGTGCTCAGCCCGCTAACTATGGCTACACCTTC
cdr3_aa: CSAQPANYGYTF

v_call: TRBV12-3/TRBV12-4
j_call: TRBJ1-1
d_call: TRBD1
clone_size: few
cdr3_nt: TGTGCCAGCAGTCCTCCCGGGACAGGGGAAGCTTTCTTT
cdr3_aa: CASSPPGTGEAFF

v_call: TRBV9
j_call: TRBJ2-1
d_call: TRBD1
clone_size: .
cdr3_nt: TGTGCCAGCAGCGCGGGACAGGCTCCGGCGGGCAATGAGCAGTTCTTC
cdr3_aa: CASSAGQAPAGNEQFF

v_call: TRBV24-1
j_call: TRBJ2-1
d_call: .
clone_size: medium-sized
cdr3_nt: TGTGCCACCAGTGATCCCACAGGGCGCTCCTACAATGAGCAGTTCTTC
cdr3_aa: CATSDPTGRSYNEQFF

v_call: TRBV20-1
j_call: TRBJ2-7
d_call: .
clone_size: large
cdr3_nt: TGCAGTGCTCCCCGGAGGGTCTCCTACGAGCAGTACTTC
cdr3_aa: CSAPRRVSYEQYF

v_call: TRBV30
j_call: TRBJ2-3
d_call: .
clone_size: many
cdr3_nt: TGTGCCTGGAGTGTTGGGCAGGCTTTGGCAGATACGCAGTATTTT
cdr3_aa: CAWSVGQALADTQYF

v_call: TRBV10-3
j_call: TRBJ1-2
d_call: .
clone_size: medium-sized
cdr3_nt: TGTGCCATCAGCGACGGACCGGGGGATGGCTACACCTTC
cdr3_aa: CAISDGPGDGYTF

v_call: TRBV27
j_call: TRBJ2-5
d_call: TRBD1
clone_size: many
cdr3_nt: TGTGCCAGCAGGGCTCGACAGGGGCCGTTTGAGACCCAGTACTTC
cdr3_aa: CASRARQGPFETQYF

v_call: TRBV9
j_call: TRBJ2-7
d_call: TRBD1
clone_size: .
cdr3_nt: TGTGCCAGCAGCACCCGGGACAGGGAGAACGAGCAGTACTTC
cdr3_aa: CASSTRDRENEQYF

v_call: TRBV10-3
j_call: TRBJ1-6
d_call: TRBD1
clone_size: .
cdr3_nt: TGTGCCATCAGTGAACGTGAAGACAGGGGTTTTTCACCCCTCCACTTT
cdr3_aa: CAISEREDRGFSPLHF

v_call: TRBV11-2
j_call: TRBJ1-2
d_call: TRBD1
clone_size: .
cdr3_nt: TGTGCCAGCAGCCTAGAGAGGACAGGGGGCATCAGTTATGGCTACACCTTC
cdr3_aa: CASSLERTGGISYGYTF

v_call: TRBV20-1
j_call: TRBJ2-1
d_call: TRBD2
clone_size: medium-sized
cdr3_nt: TGCAGTGCTGGGACTAGCGGGAGAGGCTCCTACAATGAGCAGTTCTTC
cdr3_aa: CSAGTSGRGSYNEQFF

v_call: TRBV7-9
j_call: TRBJ1-2
d_call: .
clone_size: medium-sized
cdr3_nt: TGTGCCAGCAGCTCGACCGACAGGCACTTCTCCAATGGCTACACCTTC
cdr3_aa: CASSSTDRHFSNGYTF

v_call: TRBV7-2
j_call: TRBJ2-7
d_call: .
clone_size: once
cdr3_nt: TGTGCCAGCAGCTTATATCAGGACATGTACGAGCAGTACTTC
cdr3_aa: CASSLYQDMYEQYF

v_call: TRBV4-2
j_call: TRBJ2-1
d_call: TRBD2
clone_size: many
cdr3_nt: TGTGCCAGCACCCGGCCCCTAGCGGGAGGGCCGGGGTTAGAGCAGTTCTTC
cdr3_aa: CASTRPLAGGPGLEQFF

v_call: TRBV2
j_call: TRBJ2-7
d_call: .
clone_size: many
cdr3_nt: TGTGCCAGCCTGGGACGGAGCTCCTACGAGCAGTACTTC
cdr3_aa: CASLGRSSYEQYF

v_call: TRBV11-1
j_call: TRBJ1-6
d_call: .
clone_size: .
cdr3_nt: TGTGCCAGCAGCCGGGAGAGGGGAAATTCACCCCTCCACTTT
cdr3_aa: CASSRERGNSPLHF

v_call: TRBV24-1
j_call: TRBJ2-3
d_call: .
clone_size: medium-sized
cdr3_nt: TGTGCCACCAGTGCCTCAAGGGGGGGGAGCACAGATACGCAGTATTTT
cdr3_aa: CATSASRGGSTDTQYF

v_call: TRBV6-1
j_call: TRBJ2-7
d_call: TRBD1
clone_size: medium-sized
cdr3_nt: TGTGCCAGCAGTGATCGGGGACAGGGGGCGTTCGAGCAGTACTTC
cdr3_aa: CASSDRGQGAFEQYF

v_call: TRBV6-2/TRBV6-3
j_call: TRBJ2-3
d_call: .
clone_size: many
cdr3_nt: TGTGCCAGCAGCCCGGGACTCGGATCCACAGATACGCAGTATTTT
cdr3_aa: CASSPGLGSTDTQYF

v_call: TRBV5-4
j_call: TRBJ1-4
d_call: TRBD1
clone_size: many
cdr3_nt: TGTGCCAGCAGCTTGGGACAGGGAGGGAATGAAAAACTGTTTTTT
cdr3_aa: CASSLGQGGNEKLFF

v_call: TRBV14
j_call: TRBJ2-7
d_call: TRBD2
clone_size: many
cdr3_nt: TGTGCCAGCAGTCTAATCGGGACTAGCGGGAGAAACGAGCAGTACTTC
cdr3_aa: CASSLIGTSGRNEQYF

v_call: TRBV28
j_call: TRBJ2-1
d_call: .
clone_size: .
cdr3_nt: TGTGCCAGCGAAATGGGGGCCGCCGGCTACAATGAGCAGTTCTTC
cdr3_aa: CASEMGAAGYNEQFF